Shown below are 18 T cell receptor beta chains from a single sample sequenced in a study of blood T cell repertoires in COVID-19. Profiled with immunoSEQ multiplex PCR; TCRdb holds only in-frame clones, not every one. The sample carries 150,000 to 200,000 clones, roughly 84% recorded once. Sequenced material: PBMCs or T cells enriched from blood (not recorded which). The origin of the receptors is a man aged 35-49 years who had recovered from COVID-19.

The chain couples TRBV3-1 (or the pseudogene TRBV3-2) to TRBJ1-5, with 9 bases lining up with TRBD1. This CDR3 has 15 amino acids. Germline CDR1 is LGHDT and CDR2 is YNNKEL (reference sequence). Trimming removed 2 bases from V and 6 bases from J; junction bases left unmatched: 5. Here the CDR3 reads CASSQYRGQGQPQHF. CDR3 DNA sequence: TGTGCCAGCAGCCAATACAGGGGGCAAGGTCAGCCCCAGCATTTT.

The chain uses TRBV15 and TRBJ1-1; D is possibly TRBD1 (5 bases). CDR1 is LNHNV and CDR2 is YYDKDF in the germline V gene (reference sequence). The CDR3 loop spans 14 amino acids. Trimming pared 0 bases from V and 10 bases from J, leaving 15 bases between. The CDR3 DNA reads as TGTGCCACCAGCAGAGATGTAGGGGTTTTAGGAGCTTTCTTT. It encodes CATSRDVGVLGAFF.

The chain uses TRBV18 and TRBJ1-1; D gene unclear. The CDR3 sequence is 12 residues long. In germline, CDR1 is KGHSH, CDR2 LQKENI. V lost 5 bases to trimming and J lost 3 bases, with 7 bases between them. The CDR3 loop reads CASSGSYTEAFF. In DNA, the CDR3 is TGTGCCAGCTCAGGCTCATACACTGAAGCTTTCTTT.

The genes are TRBV5-6 and TRBJ1-2; the D is unclear. CDR3 length: 13 residues. The germline V and J ends were trimmed by 0 bases and 7 bases, with 10 bases remaining between them. Germline V CDR1 and CDR2: SGHDT, YYEEEE. The CDR3 DNA sequence: TGTGCCAGCAGCTTGGGAAGCCGGTTTGGCTACACCTTC. As protein: CASSLGSRFGYTF.

The chain employs TRBV20-1 and TRBJ1-2; TRBD1 aligns across 7 bases. The CDR3 extends over 11 amino acids. Per the germline V gene, CDR1 is DFQATT and CDR2 is SNEGSKA (reference sequence). The V gene end was trimmed by 4 bases and the J gene end by 8 bases; junction bases not matched to a gene: 4. CDR3 DNA: TGCAGTGCTATCAACAGGGGCGGCTACACCTTC. As protein: CSAINRGGYTF.

The chain combines TRBV6-5 with TRBJ1-3; D gene uncertain. The CDR3 is 15 residues long. V was pared by 6 bases and J by 0 bases, with 12 bases between. The germline V gene encodes CDR1 MNHEY and CDR2 SVGAGI. The CDR3, as DNA: TGTGCCAGCAGCCTCAGTGGTTCCTCTGGAAACACCATATATTTT. Its protein product is CASSLSGSSGNTIYF.

The chain carries TRBV11-2 and TRBJ1-1; D perhaps matches TRBD1 (5 bases). Germline V gene sequence: CDR1 SGHAT, CDR2 FQNNGV. Trimming pared 1 base from V and 10 bases from J, leaving 13 bases between. The CDR3 contains 13 residues. CDR3 in amino acids: CASSLVWQGAAFF. The CDR3 bases are TGTGCCAGCAGCTTAGTCTGGCAGGGCGCAGCTTTCTTT.

This clone was seen only a few times. Other nucleotide sequences from this sample produce the same CDR3. The rearrangement joins TRBV6-5 to TRBJ1-1; tentative D call: TRBD1 (5 bases). V gave up 2 bases and J gave up 1 base, with 8 bases separating them. Germline values: CDR1 MNHEY, CDR2 SVGAGI. This CDR3 has 14 amino acids. The CDR3 DNA is TGTGCCAGCAGTTACGACAGAAAGAACACTGAAGCTTTCTTT. Translating it yields CASSYDRKNTEAFF.

This chain joins TRBV18 and TRBJ1-1; no definite D call. The CDR3 loop spans 14 amino acids. Germline V gives CDR1 KGHSH, CDR2 LQKENI. Deletions cut 8 bases from V and 5 bases from J, with 18 bases between. CDR3 sequence: CASLESPIGTEAFF. CDR3 nucleotides: TGTGCCAGCCTAGAATCCCCCATCGGGACTGAAGCTTTCTTT.

V usage is TRBV10-3 and J usage is TRBJ1-6, with D maybe TRBD1 (6 bases). The germline CDR1 and CDR2 sequences are ENHRY and SYGVKD. The CDR3 is made up of 14 amino acids. With 3 bases removed from V and 9 bases from J, the gap between germline ends came to 12 bases. The CDR3 DNA sequence: TGTGCCATCAGTGACTCACAGGGCGGTTCACCCCTCCACTTT. Translated, it gives CAISDSQGGSPLHF.

J is TRBJ2-7 and V is TRBV21-1; the D call in the table, TRBD2, was not verified against the DNA. TRBV21-1 is a pseudogene. This CDR3 is built from 14 residues. The CDR3 DNA is TGTGCCAGCAGCTACCGGGACTGGGCCTACGAGCAGTACTTC. It is translated as CASSYRDWAYEQYF.

This clone came up a few times. The CDR3 DNA reads TGCGCCAGCAGCTTAAGGGGGCCGGGCACTGAAGCTTTCTTT. Its translation is CASSLRGPGTEAFF. The gene calls are TRBV5-1 and TRBJ1-1; TRBD1 matches at 7 bases. Losses at the gene ends were 2 bases for V and 4 bases for J; bases not matched to a gene: 5. The CDR3 runs 14 residues. The germline V gene encodes CDR1 SGHRS and CDR2 YFSETQ.

This clone was seen just once. The chain recombines TRBV11-3 with TRBJ2-6, with 8 bases matching TRBD1. Germline CDR1 and CDR2: SGHNT and YENEEA. The CDR3 loop spans 18 amino acids. V lost 4 bases and J lost 2; bases outside the gene matches: 10. CDR3 DNA: TGTGCCAGCAGCTCTCCTAAAGACAGGGGCGCTGGGGCCAACGTCCTGACTTTC. This encodes CASSSPKDRGAGANVLTF.

V gene TRBV4-1 combines with J gene TRBJ1-4, with 7 nucleotides matching TRBD1. Germline CDR1 is MGHRA and CDR2 is YSYEKL. This CDR3 is 15 amino acids long. V lost 5 bases and J lost 8; bases outside the gene matches: 11. This CDR3 is CASSFRDSSLEKLFF. The CDR3 DNA follows: TGCGCCAGCAGCTTCCGGGACAGTTCTTTAGAAAAACTGTTTTTT.

The chain joins TRBV18 to TRBJ2-2; TRBD1 matches at 10 bases. V was pared by 6 bases and J by 5 bases, with 6 bases of the junction left unmatched. Germline V gene lookup returns CDR1 KGHSH and CDR2 LQKENI. The CDR3 has 15 amino acids. CDR3 nucleotide sequence: TGTGCCAGCTCGAGGGACAGGGGAGATACCGGGGAGCTGTTTTTT. It translates to CASSRDRGDTGELFF.

This clone was detected ten times or more. V is TRBV18 and J is TRBJ1-5, with D unclear. This CDR3 spans 13 amino acids. Germline CDR1 KGHSH, CDR2 LQKENI. Trimming took 0 bases from V and 4 from J, leaving 4 bases between them. CDR3 in amino acids: CASSPPQNQPQHF. CDR3 nucleotides: TGTGCCAGCTCACCACCGCAGAATCAGCCCCAGCATTTT.

The chain couples TRBV5-6 to TRBJ2-7, with TRBD1 identical over 8 bases. CDR1 is SGHDT, CDR2 YYEEEE, per germline. This CDR3 contains 14 residues. Unmatched junction bases numbered 3, after V lost 4 bases and J lost 0 bases. Here the CDR3 reads CASSHRGVSYEQYF. CDR3 in DNA: TGTGCCAGCAGCCACAGGGGGGTCTCCTACGAGCAGTACTTC.

This clone was seen a single time. The chain links TRBV19 to TRBJ1-5; D may be TRBD1 (6 bases). Germline-derived CDR1 and CDR2 are LNHDA and SQIVND (reference sequence). Trimming pared 5 bases from V and 3 bases from J, leaving 11 bases between. This CDR3 has 14 amino acids. The CDR3: CASSVGQNNQPQHF. As DNA, the CDR3 is TGTGCCAGTAGTGTAGGACAGAACAATCAGCCCCAGCATTTT.